This T cell receptor beta chain derives from a study of T-cell memory formation after mild COVID-19. Study-level findings and limits: Detection of some responders pre-infection suggested pre-existing cross-reactive memory T cells participated.

Remarks on this clonotype: What it recognizes is unknown.

There are 15 residues in the CDR3. Germline CDR1 reads KGHSH; CDR2 reads LQKENI. Deletions cut 3 bases from V and 2 bases from J, with 11 bases between. MiXCR was run by TCRdb on the 5' RACE reads, yielding one entry per CDR3 protein. The table records 50,000 to 70,000 distinct CDR3 sequences, 10% to 15% of them present only once. Sequencing was performed on PBMCs or a T cell subset sorted from them (not recorded which). The source is a young man who had mild COVID-19 (a few samples of this study predate the infection). Cell type and time point are not known. The chain combines TRBV18 with TRBJ1-5; no clear D gene. This chain's CDR3 is CASSPPGGRNQPQHF. For the CDR3, the DNA is TGTGCCAGCTCACCCCCGGGAGGGCGCAATCAGCCCCAGCATTTT. The entire variable domain, with the rest obtained from reference TRBV18 and TRBJ1-5, is as follows: NAGVMQNPRHLVRRRGQEARLRCSPMKGHSHVYWYRQLPEEGLKFMVYLQKENIIDESGMPKERFSAEFPKEGPSILRIQQVVRGDSAAYFCASSPPGGRNQPQHFGDGTRLSIL.